The 5 T cell receptor beta chains below were found in one sample sequenced in a study of early T cells in non-severe SARS-CoV-2 infection. TCRdb analysed the 5' RACE reads with MiXCR anew, one entry per CDR3 protein. The sample gives about 44,000 distinct CDR3 sequences, about 23% of which show up once; roughly 4.2% is in the top ten. The sample consisted of whole blood, taken at baseline. Source of these receptors: an adult who was a healthcare worker with PCR-confirmed SARS-CoV-2 infection or an uninfected control (not recorded which).

V and J are TRBV11-2 and TRBJ2-1, with 8 bases identical to TRBD1. Germline loops: CDR1 SGHAT, CDR2 FQNNGV. Trimming took 3 bases from V and 2 from J; bases not matched to a gene: 3. The CDR3 has 15 residues. The CDR3 reads CASSLDRVTYNEQFF. For the CDR3, the DNA is TGTGCCAGCAGCTTGGACAGGGTCACCTACAATGAGCAGTTCTTC.

V is TRBV6-5 and J is TRBJ1-2, with 7 bases that match TRBD1. V was pared by 5 bases and J by 2 bases, with 8 bases of the junction left unmatched. Per the germline V gene, CDR1 is MNHEY and CDR2 is SVGAGI. The CDR3 loop spans 15 amino acids. CDR3 DNA: TGTGCCAGCAGTCGACAGGGCAGGGCAAACTATGGCTACACCTTC. Protein: CASSRQGRANYGYTF.

Ten or more counts support this clonotype. This sequence joins TRBV4-3 and TRBJ1-4; no reliable D call. Germline CDR1 is LGHNA and CDR2 is YSLEER. There are 14 residues in the CDR3. The V gene lost 0 bases and the J gene lost 11 bases, with 13 bases spanning the gap. CDR3 bases: TGCGCCAGCAGCCAAGATAAGGCTTTGGGGAAACTGTTTTTT. Translating it yields CASSQDKALGKLFF.

V and J are TRBV20-1 and TRBJ1-5, with 8 nucleotides matching TRBD1. The CDR3 covers 15 residues. V lost 2 bases to trimming and J lost 3 bases; unmatched junction nucleotides: 6. The germline V gene encodes CDR1 DFQATT and CDR2 SNEGSKA (reference sequence). The CDR3 DNA reads as TGCAGTGCTAGACCTGGACAGGGAACCAATCAGCCCCAGCATTTT. Its translation is CSARPGQGTNQPQHF.

This clonotype was seen more than once but under ten times. This sequence joins TRBV4-2 and TRBJ2-3; TRBD1 or TRBD2 may be the D gene (5 bases each). CDR1 and CDR2 (germline): LGHNA, YNFKEQ. Trimming removed 0 bases from V and 7 bases from J, with 14 bases in between. CDR3 length: 15 amino acids. The CDR3 protein is CASSQDLGVAHTQYF. The DNA for the CDR3 is TGTGCCAGCAGCCAAGATCTAGGGGTAGCGCATACGCAGTATTTT.